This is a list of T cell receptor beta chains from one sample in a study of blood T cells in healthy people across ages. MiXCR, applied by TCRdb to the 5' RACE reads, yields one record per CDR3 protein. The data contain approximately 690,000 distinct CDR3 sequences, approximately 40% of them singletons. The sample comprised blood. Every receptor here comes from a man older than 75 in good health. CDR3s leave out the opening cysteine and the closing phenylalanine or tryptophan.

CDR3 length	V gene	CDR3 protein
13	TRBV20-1	SARGTGDFADTQY
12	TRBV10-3	AISGRGGPNEQF
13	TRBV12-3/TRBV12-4	ASSSSRGRYNEQY
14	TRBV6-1	ASIEGLAGGPGEQF
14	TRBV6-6	ASSQPGQLSTDTQY
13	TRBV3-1	ASSIRGGDTDTQY
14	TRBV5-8	ASSSVGTASNQPQH
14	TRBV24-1	ATSDRTGRLMDTQY
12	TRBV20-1	SAIGGRASYGYT
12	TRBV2	ASRVEGGSYEQY
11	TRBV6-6	ASSTKGGQEQY
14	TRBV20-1	SARDRRTSGRYEQF
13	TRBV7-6	ASSLFSGSSDTQY
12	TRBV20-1	SARANLGNSPLH
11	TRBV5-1	ASSLGQGRGYT
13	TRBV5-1	ASSLGTGRQETQY
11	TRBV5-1	ASSLDYAGEQF
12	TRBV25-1	ASSPFGGGDIQY
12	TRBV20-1	SARSQGRTDTQY
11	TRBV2	ASRRDLQETQY
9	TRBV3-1	ASSQTGTQY
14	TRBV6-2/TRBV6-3	ASSPRDRGQGETQY
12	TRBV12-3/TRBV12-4	ASSLGRVDQPQH
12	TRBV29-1	SVVTSGGLNEQF
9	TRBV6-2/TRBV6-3	ASGSLHEQY
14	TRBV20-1	SARDRQGRMNTEAF
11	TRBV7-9	ASSNYLGEKLF
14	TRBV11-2	ASSLGPGAGANVLT
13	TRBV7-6	ASSLGGTASGELF
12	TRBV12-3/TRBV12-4	ASIRGGSSYEQY
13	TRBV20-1	SAREGRDYTDTQY
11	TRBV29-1	SVEIESKNIQY
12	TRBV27	ATTGTGGVGELF
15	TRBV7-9	ASSNTGNSGSWNTQY
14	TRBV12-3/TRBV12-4	ASSHGADRGNQPQH
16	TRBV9	ASSVRGEGGVTYNEQF